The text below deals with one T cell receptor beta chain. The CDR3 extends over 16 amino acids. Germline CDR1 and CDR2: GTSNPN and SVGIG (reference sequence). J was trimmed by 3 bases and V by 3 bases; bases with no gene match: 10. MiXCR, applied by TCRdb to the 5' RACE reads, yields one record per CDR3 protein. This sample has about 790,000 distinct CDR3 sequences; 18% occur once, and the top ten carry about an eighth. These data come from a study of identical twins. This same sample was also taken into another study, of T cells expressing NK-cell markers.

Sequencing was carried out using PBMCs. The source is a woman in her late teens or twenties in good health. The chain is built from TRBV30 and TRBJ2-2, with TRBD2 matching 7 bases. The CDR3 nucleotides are TGTGCCTGGAGACAGACTAGCCTCCTCCACACCGGGGAGCTGTTTTTT. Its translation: CAWRQTSLLHTGELFF.